The source of this TCR beta chain is a study of blood T cell repertoires in COVID-19. Measured with immunoSEQ multiplex PCR; TCRdb has only the in-frame clones, and not every one. Here the sample spans under 65,000 clones, 80% to 95% being singletons. This CDR3 has 16 amino acids. V was cut by 0 bases and J by 1 base, with 10 bases left in between. Germline CDR1 and CDR2: LNHDA and SQIVND (reference sequence). This receptor was obtained from a man aged 50-60 years with acute or convalescent COVID-19. The sample taken for sequencing was peripheral blood. The rearrangement joins TRBV19 to TRBJ1-5; D unclear. Here the CDR3 DNA reads TGTGCCAGTAGTATAGATCGGGGAGGGAGCAATCAGCCCCAGCATTTT. This encodes CASSIDRGGSNQPQHF. Looking up the rest from reference TRBV19 and TRBJ1-5 gives the full variable domain: DGGITQSPKYLFRKEGQNVTLSCEQNLNHDAMYWYRQDPGQGLRLIYYSQIVNDFQKGDIAEGYSVSREKKESFPLTVTSAQKNPTAFYLCASSIDRGGSNQPQHFGDGTRLSIL.